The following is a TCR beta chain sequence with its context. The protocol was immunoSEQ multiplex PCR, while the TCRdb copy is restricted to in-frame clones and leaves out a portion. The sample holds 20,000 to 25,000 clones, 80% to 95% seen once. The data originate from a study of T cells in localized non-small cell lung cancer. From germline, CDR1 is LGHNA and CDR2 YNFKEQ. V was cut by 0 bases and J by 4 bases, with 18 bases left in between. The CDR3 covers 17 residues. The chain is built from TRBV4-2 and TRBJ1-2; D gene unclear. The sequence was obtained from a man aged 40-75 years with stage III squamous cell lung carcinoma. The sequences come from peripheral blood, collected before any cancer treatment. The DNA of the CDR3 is TGTGCCAGCAGCCAAGATCAGATCCGGAGATCGTCCTATGGCTACACCTTC. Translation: CASSQDQIRRSSYGYTF.